The 3 T cell receptor beta chains given below trace back to one sample, sequenced in a study of shared clonotypes between healthy human individuals. The protocol was immunoSEQ multiplex PCR, while the TCRdb copy is restricted to in-frame clones and leaves out a portion. This repertoire shows approximately 980,000 clones, around 80% found once; its top ten account for over 1.3%. Sequencing was performed on memory CD4+ T cells sorted from blood. The subset is: CD45RA-negative fraction. The receptor source for this set is a man aged 18 to 35 in good health.

The chain has TRBV5-1 and TRBJ2-2; weak D call: TRBD1 (8 bases). Germline V gives CDR1 SGHRS, CDR2 YFSETQ. This CDR3 has 12 amino acids. V gave up 4 bases and J gave up 15 bases, with 16 bases separating them. CDR3 nucleotides: TGCGCCAGCAGCCAAGGACAGGGAGGGTTGTTTTTT. The encoded protein is CASSQGQGGLFF.

This rearrangement joins TRBV27 to TRBJ2-6, with TRBD2 as a possible D gene (5 bases). The germline V gene encodes CDR1 MNHEY and CDR2 SMNVEV (reference sequence). V was cut by 10 bases and J by 0 bases, with 13 bases left in between. This CDR3 spans 15 amino acids. CDR3 sequence (DNA): TGTGCCACCCGCCGGGAAGGCTCTGGGGCCAACGTCCTGACTTTC. Its protein product is CATRREGSGANVLTF. The full variable domain, rest sourced from reference TRBV27 and TRBJ2-6, is EAQVTQNPRYLITVTGKKLTVTCSQNMNHEYMSWYRQDPGLGLRQIYYSMNVEVTDKGDVPEGYKVSRKEKRNFPLILESPSPNQTSLYFCATRREGSGANVLTFGAGSRLTVL.

Comment on this clone: This may come from a read error, since a much larger clone is one base off. Written as DNA, the CDR3 is TGTGCCAGCAGTATCTCTGGGGCCAACGTCCTGACTTTC. Amino acid sequence: CASSISGANVLTF. The rearrangement uses TRBV27 and TRBJ2-6; no reliable D call. The germline CDR1 and CDR2 sequences are MNHEY and SMNVEV (reference sequence). CDR3 length equals 13 residues. V was shortened by 5 bases and J by 0 bases, with 2 bases between the two germline ends.